Listed here are 6 T cell receptor beta chains from one sample, sequenced in a study of regulatory T cells in long-lasting Graves disease. Arm-PCR of CDR3 regions with iRepertoire HTBI primers generated TCR beta libraries. TCRdb re-called the multiplex PCR reads through MiXCR, storing one row per CDR3 protein. The data contain some 320,000 distinct CDR3 sequences, under 20% of them singletons. Time point of the sample: newly diagnosed GD, antithyroid drugs for less than 3 months. The TCR library was made from RNA extracted from PBMCs. The sequences come from peripheral blood mononuclear cells (PBMCs), collected at new diagnosis, from a patient treated with antithyroid drugs. The receptors shown here come from a female donor with Graves disease.

This clonotype was seen only a few times. The gene calls are TRBV24-1 and TRBJ2-3; D is possibly TRBD2 (6 bases). The CDR3 length is 15 residues. Germline V gene lookup returns CDR1 KGHDR and CDR2 SFDVKD. The ends were cut back, 5 bases at V and 0 bases at J, with 11 bases in the middle. The CDR3 loop reads CATSVSGSSTDTQYF. CDR3 bases: TGTGCCACCAGTGTGTCCGGGAGTAGCACAGATACGCAGTATTTT.

This clonotype was seen only a few times. The junction differs from germline at one of its ends, possibly a read error. This chain connects TRBV28 to TRBJ2-1; D ambiguous. The J call could be wrong; TRBJ2-5 is a better fit for the DNA end. CDR3 length equals 11 residues. CDR1 is MDHEN and CDR2 is SYDVKM in the germline V gene. The CDR3 loop reads CACRSLGAQYF. Written as DNA, the CDR3 is TGTGCCTGCAGGTCCTTGGGCGCCCAGTACTTC.

This clonotype was found many times. The chain joins TRBV7-8 to TRBJ2-7; a possible D gene is TRBD2 (6 bases). CDR3 length: 15 amino acids. Germline V CDR1 and CDR2: SGHVS, FQNEAQ. Between the trimmed V and J ends, which lost 0 bases and 2 bases, there was a span of 11 bases. CDR3 in DNA: TGTGCCAGCAGCTTAGCGGAGGGAGGACCCTACGAGCAGTACTTC. It specifies CASSLAEGGPYEQYF. Full variable domain (remainder filled in from reference TRBV7-8 and TRBJ2-7): GAGVSQSPRYKVAKRGQDVALRCDPISGHVSLFWYQQALGQGPEFLTYFQNEAQLDKSGLPSDRFFAERPEGSVSTLKIQRTQQEDSAVYLCASSLAEGGPYEQYFGPGTRLTVT.

This clonotype has only one observation. The rearrangement uses TRBV24-1 and TRBJ1-2; D remains unclear. V was pared by 2 bases and J by 3 bases, with 15 bases between. The CDR3 spans 16 residues. The germline V gene has CDR1 KGHDR and CDR2 SFDVKD. The CDR3, as DNA: TGTGCCACCAGTGATTCCTCGGCCCGGGAACACTATGGCTACACCTTC. It is translated as CATSDSSAREHYGYTF.

At least ten counts were recorded for this clonotype. This chain connects TRBV12-3 or TRBV12-4 to TRBJ2-3, with D maybe TRBD2 (5 bases). The V end lost 8 bases, the J end lost 2 bases, and 14 bases lay between the germline ends. This CDR3 is 14 amino acids long. The CDR3 spells CASSRGLTTDTQYF. CDR3 DNA: TGTGCCAGCTCCCGCGGGCTAACCACAGATACGCAGTATTTT.

This clonotype was detected ten times or more. The chain joins TRBV12-3 or TRBV12-4 to TRBJ2-2; D might be TRBD2 (6 bases). The CDR3 is made up of 16 amino acids. V shed 7 bases and J shed 5 bases, with 20 bases lying between them. CDR3 residues: CASTYPTGRRTGELFF. DNA of the CDR3: TGTGCCAGCACCTACCCTACCGGGAGAAGAACCGGGGAGCTGTTTTTT.